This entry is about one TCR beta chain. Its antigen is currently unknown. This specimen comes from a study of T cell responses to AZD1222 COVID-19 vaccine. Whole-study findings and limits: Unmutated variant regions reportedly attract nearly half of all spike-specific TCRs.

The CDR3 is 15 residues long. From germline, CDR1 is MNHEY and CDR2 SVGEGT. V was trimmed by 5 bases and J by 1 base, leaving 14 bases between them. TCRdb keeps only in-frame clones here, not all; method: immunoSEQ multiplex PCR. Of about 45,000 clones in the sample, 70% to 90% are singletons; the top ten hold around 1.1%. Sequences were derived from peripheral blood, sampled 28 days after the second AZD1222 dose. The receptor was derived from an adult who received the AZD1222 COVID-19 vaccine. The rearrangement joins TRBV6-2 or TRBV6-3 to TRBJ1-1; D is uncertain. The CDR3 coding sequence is TGTGCCAGCAGTACACACCCCGGAGGGAACACTGAAGCTTTCTTT. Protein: CASSTHPGGNTEAFF.